This T cell receptor beta chain was captured by sequencing in a study of cytomegalovirus exposure and HLA in healthy donors. Study conclusions and caveats: The study carried out a later analysis of TCR beta sequences. It associated approximately 17,000 of them with specific HLA alleles at a false discovery rate of 0.05. HLA restriction was apparent for most CMV-associated TCR beta chains in a later analysis. Cytomegalovirus status was reportedly diagnosed by the classifier with high specificity and sensitivity.

The PCR was carried out with 60 Vbeta primers and 13 Jbeta primers. The repertoire was sequenced with immunoSEQ multiplex PCR; TCRdb's copy has only in-frame clones and lacks some. The table has about 120,000 clones, 70% to 80% seen once; the top ten hold more than 1.5%. This clone was counted once. The antigen remains unidentified. The CDR3 is 15 amino acids. Germline V gene lookup returns CDR1 GTSNPN and CDR2 SVGIG (reference sequence). Trimming took off 1 base at V and 7 bases at J, with 17 bases between the two ends. This TCR came from a woman aged 18-30 years in good health and CMV-seronegative. The chain couples TRBV30 to TRBJ1-5; the D is unclear. What was sequenced was PBMCs. CDR3 region: CAWSAGAPGEQPQHF. The CDR3 region has the DNA TGTGCCTGGAGTGCCGGCGCCCCGGGAGAGCAGCCCCAGCATTTT.